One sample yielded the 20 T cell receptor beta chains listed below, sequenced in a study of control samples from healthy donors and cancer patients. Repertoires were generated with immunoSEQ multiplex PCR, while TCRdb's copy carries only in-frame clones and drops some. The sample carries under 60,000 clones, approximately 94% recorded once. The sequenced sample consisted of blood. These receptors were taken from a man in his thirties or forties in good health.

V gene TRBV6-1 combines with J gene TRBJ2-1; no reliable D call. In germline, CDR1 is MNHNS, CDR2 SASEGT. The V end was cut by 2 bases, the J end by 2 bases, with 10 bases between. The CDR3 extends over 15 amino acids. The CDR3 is CASSEFGSPYNEQFF. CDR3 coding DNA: TGTGCCAGCAGTGAATTTGGATCCCCCTACAATGAGCAGTTCTTC.

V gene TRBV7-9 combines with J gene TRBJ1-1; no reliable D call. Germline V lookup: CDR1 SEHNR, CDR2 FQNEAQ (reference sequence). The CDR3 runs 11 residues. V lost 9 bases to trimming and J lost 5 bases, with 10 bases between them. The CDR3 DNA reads TGTGCCAGTGCCGGAGGGACTGAAGCTTTCTTT. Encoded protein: CASAGGTEAFF.

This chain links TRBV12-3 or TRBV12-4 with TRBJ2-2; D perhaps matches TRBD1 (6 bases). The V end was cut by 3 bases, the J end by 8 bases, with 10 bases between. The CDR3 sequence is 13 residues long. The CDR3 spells CASSFQGWGELFF. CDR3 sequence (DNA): TGTGCCAGCAGTTTTCAGGGGTGGGGGGAGCTGTTTTTT.

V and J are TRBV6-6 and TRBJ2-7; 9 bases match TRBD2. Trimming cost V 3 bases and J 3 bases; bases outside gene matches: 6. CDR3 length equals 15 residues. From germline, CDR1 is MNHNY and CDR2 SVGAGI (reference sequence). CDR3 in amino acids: CASSYPDSGSYEQYF. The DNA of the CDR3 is TGTGCCAGCAGTTATCCCGATAGCGGGAGCTACGAGCAGTACTTC.

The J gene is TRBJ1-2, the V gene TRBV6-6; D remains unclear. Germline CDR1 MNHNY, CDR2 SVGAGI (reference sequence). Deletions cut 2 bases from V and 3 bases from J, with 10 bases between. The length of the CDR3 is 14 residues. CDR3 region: CASSYPDGYYGYTF. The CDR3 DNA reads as TGTGCCAGCAGTTACCCTGACGGTTACTATGGCTACACCTTC.

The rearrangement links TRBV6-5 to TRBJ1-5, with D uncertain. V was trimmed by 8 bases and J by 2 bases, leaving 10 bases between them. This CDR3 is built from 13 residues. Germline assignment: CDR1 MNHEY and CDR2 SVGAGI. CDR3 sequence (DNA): TGTGCCAGCGGGAAAAGGGGCAATCAGCCCCAGCATTTT. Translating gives CASGKRGNQPQHF.

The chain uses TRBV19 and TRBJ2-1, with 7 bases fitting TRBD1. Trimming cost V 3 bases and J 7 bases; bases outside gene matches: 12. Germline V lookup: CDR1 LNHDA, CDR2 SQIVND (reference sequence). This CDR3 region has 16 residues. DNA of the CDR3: TGTGCCAGTAGTATCAAGCAGGGGGTAAATCCGAATGAGCAGTTCTTC. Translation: CASSIKQGVNPNEQFF.

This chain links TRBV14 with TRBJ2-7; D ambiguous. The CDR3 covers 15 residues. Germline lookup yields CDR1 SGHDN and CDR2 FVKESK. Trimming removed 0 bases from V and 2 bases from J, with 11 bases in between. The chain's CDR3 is CASSQDSQGTYEQYF. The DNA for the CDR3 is TGTGCCAGCAGCCAAGATAGTCAAGGGACCTACGAGCAGTACTTC. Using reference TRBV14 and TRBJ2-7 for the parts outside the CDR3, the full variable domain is EAGVTQFPSHSVIEKGQTVTLRCDPISGHDNLYWYRRVMGKEIKFLLHFVKESKQDESGMPNNRFLAERTGGTYSTLKVQPAELEDSGVYFCASSQDSQGTYEQYFGPGTRLTVT.

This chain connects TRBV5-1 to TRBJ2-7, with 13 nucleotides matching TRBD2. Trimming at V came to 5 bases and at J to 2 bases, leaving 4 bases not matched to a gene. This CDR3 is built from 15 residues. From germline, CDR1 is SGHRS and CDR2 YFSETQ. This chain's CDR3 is CASRPGTSGTYEQYF. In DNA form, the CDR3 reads TGCGCCAGCAGACCCGGGACTAGCGGGACCTACGAGCAGTACTTC.

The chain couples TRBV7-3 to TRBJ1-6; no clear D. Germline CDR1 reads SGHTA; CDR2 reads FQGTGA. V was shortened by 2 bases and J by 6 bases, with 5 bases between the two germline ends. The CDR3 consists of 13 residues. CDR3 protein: CASSLEVNSPLHF. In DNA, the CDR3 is TGTGCCAGCAGCTTAGAGGTTAATTCACCCCTCCACTTT.

CDR3 region: CASSRGQAPEAFF. CDR3 sequence (DNA): TGTGCCAGCAGCAGGGGACAGGCCCCTGAAGCTTTCTTT. V is TRBV7-9 and J is TRBJ1-1; 8 bases fit TRBD1. Trimming took 5 bases from V and 6 from J; bases not matched to a gene: 5. This CDR3 comprises 13 residues. Germline lookup yields CDR1 SEHNR and CDR2 FQNEAQ (reference sequence).

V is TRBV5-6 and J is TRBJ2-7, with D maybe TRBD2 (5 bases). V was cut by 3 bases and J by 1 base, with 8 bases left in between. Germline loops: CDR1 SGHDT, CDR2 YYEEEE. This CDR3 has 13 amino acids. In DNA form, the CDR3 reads TGTGCCAGCAGCTCCCTAGCATCCTACGAGCAGTACTTC. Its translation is CASSSLASYEQYF. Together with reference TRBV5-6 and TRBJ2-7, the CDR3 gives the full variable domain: DAGVTQSPTHLIKTRGQQVTLRCSPKSGHDTVSWYQQALGQGPQFIFQYYEEEERQRGNFPDRFSGHQFPNYSSELNVNALLLGDSALYLCASSSLASYEQYFGPGTRLTVT.

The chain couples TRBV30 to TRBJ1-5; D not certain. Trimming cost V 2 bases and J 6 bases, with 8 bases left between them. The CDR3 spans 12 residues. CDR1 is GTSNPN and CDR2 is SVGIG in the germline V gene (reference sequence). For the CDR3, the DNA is TGTGCCTGGAGTCGCCCGGCTCAGCCCCAGCATTTT. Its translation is CAWSRPAQPQHF.

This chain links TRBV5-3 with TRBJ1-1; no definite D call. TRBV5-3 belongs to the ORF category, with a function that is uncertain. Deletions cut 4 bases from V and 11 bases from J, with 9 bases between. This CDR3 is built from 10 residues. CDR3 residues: CARSPEMAFF. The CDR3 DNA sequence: TGTGCCAGAAGCCCGGAGATGGCTTTCTTT.

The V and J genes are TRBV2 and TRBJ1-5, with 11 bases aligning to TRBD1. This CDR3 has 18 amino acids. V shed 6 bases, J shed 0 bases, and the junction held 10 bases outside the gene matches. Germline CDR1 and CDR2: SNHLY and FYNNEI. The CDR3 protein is CASRTDRGRTYSNQPQHF. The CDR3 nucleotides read TGTGCCAGCAGGACGGACAGGGGGCGAACGTATAGCAATCAGCCCCAGCATTTT.

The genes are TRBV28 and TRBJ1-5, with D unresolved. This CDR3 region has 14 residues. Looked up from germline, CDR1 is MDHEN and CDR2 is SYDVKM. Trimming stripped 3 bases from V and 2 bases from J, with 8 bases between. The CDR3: CASSFLVGNQPQHF. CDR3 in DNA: TGTGCCAGCAGTTTTCTTGTGGGCAATCAGCCCCAGCATTTT. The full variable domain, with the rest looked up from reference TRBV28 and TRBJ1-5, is DVKVTQSSRYLVKRTGEKVFLECVQDMDHENMFWYRQDPGLGLRLIYFSYDVKMKEKGDIPEGYSVSREKKERFSLILESASTNQTSMYLCASSFLVGNQPQHFGDGTRLSIL.

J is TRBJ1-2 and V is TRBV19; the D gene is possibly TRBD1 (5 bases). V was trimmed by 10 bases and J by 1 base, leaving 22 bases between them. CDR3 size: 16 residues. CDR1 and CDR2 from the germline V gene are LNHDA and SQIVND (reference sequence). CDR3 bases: TGTGCCACCACCAAAGCGGGGGGAGCGGGTAACTATGGCTACACCTTC. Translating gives CATTKAGGAGNYGYTF.

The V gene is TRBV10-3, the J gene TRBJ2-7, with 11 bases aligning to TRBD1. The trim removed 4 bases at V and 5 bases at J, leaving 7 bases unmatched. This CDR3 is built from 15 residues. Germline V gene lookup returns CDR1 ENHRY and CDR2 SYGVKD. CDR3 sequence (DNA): TGTGCCATCAGTGGGATTGGACAGGGGGCCCACGAGCAGTACTTC. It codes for CAISGIGQGAHEQYF.

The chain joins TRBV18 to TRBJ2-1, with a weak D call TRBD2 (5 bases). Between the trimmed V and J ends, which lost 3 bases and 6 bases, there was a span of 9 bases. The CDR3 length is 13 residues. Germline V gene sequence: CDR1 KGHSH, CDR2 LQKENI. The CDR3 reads CASSPPRGNEQFF. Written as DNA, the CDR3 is TGTGCCAGCTCACCCCCCCGGGGCAATGAGCAGTTCTTC. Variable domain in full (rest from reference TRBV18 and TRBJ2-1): NAGVMQNPRHLVRRRGQEARLRCSPMKGHSHVYWYRQLPEEGLKFMVYLQKENIIDESGMPKERFSAEFPKEGPSILRIQQVVRGDSAAYFCASSPPRGNEQFFGPGTRLTVL.

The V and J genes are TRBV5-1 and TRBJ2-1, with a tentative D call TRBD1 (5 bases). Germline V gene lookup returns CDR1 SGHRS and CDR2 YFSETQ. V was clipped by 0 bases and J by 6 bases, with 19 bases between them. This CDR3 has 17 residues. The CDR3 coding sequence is TGCGCCAGCAGCTTGGCGCAGGGTGGTACCAAGTCCAATGAGCAGTTCTTC. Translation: CASSLAQGGTKSNEQFF.